This T cell receptor (beta chain) is from a study of blood T cells in healthy people across ages. Broader study findings: The study regarded diversity estimates from one million T cells as underestimates. PBMC samples, being unsorted, prevented any conclusive comparison of naive and antigen-experienced cells.

Germline V CDR1 and CDR2: ENHRY, SYGVKD. This CDR3 comprises 14 residues. A J-beta primer mix and a sample-barcoded 5' primer were used in a second PCR of about 7 to 12 cycles. Samples each returned at least 3 million CDR3-containing paired-end reads. Using its own MiXCR run on the 5' RACE reads, TCRdb lists one record per CDR3 protein. The table includes roughly 1,500,000 distinct CDR3 sequences, around two fifths detected once. Every donor provided around 10 milliliters of peripheral blood. On this clonotype: The antigen remains undetermined.

The receptor comes from a woman aged 18-29 years in good health. V is TRBV10-3 and J is TRBJ2-5; 9 nucleotides line up with TRBD1. The end of the DNA aligns better with TRBJ2-7, so the J call may be wrong. The specimen sequenced was blood. The CDR3, as DNA: TGTGCCATCAGTATCCCGGGACAGGGTGGCGAGCAGTACTTC. Translation gives CAISIPGQGGEQYF.